This entry describes one TCR beta chain. The specificity of this receptor is unknown. No much larger clone is present one base from it, and per-base qualities are unavailable. Collaborating institutions collected whole blood in K2EDTA tubes following their own protocols. Collaborator samples were shipped for TCRbeta analysis as frozen whole blood, isolated PBMCs, or DNA extracted from either sample type. This sample was included in a study of blood T cell repertoires in COVID-19 (dated by TCRdb to 2018 to 2021). Regarding the research as a whole: Samples covering the acute and convalescent phases of COVID-19 were provided by collaborators in the United States, Italy and Spain. The samples were drawn from two sources: the first 160 participants of the ongoing ImmuneRACE study, and 1,000 to 1,500 subjects contributed by 6 global collaborators. The material from the prospective study consisted of cDNA or gDNA derived from T cells, B-cell-depleted T cells, or PBMCs. Where available, HLA class I and class II types were obtained from metadata supplied by the sample provider rather than from assay-based typing. Subjects who had been exposed to COVID-19, were actively infected with it, or had recovered from it provided the deeply sampled blood TCRbeta repertoires that made up the dataset. Nearly every sample came with metadata listing a de-identified subject ID, COVID-19 status, age in years and sex. The repertoires were made available in a free public database intended to serve as a resource for research on the immune response to SARS-CoV-2.

V and J are truncated by 2 bases and 1 base respectively, leaving an intervening sequence of 23 bases. CDR1 is given as WSHSY and CDR2 as SAAADI, both from the germline V gene. Including cysteine and phenylalanine, the CDR3 has 19 amino acids. Only the CDR3 part of the read is kept: 57 bases, read in frame from the first base. TCRbeta CDR3 regions were amplified from genomic DNA using the immunoSEQ Assay, a bias-controlled multiplex PCR. The authors' pipeline ran thus. The number of nucleated cells in each sample was estimated from the amplification of reference gene primers within the assay. To quantify the absolute abundance of each unique TCRbeta CDR3 rearrangement, sequence reads were collapsed and filtered. For each sample, productive Simpson clonality was calculated by taking the square root of Simpson's diversity index across productive rearrangements. TCRdb obtained this table from immuneACCESS and retained in-frame rearrangements with V and J assigned. These tables miss some clones; where compared with another copy, unresolved V genes account for less than half of the shortfall, and the remainder is unexplained. For V, J and clone size, that table is used; D and trimming come from the DNA. The sample has under 150,000 clones on record, 70% to 80% of them singletons. The biggest ten clones account for around 25% of the sample.

What the authors observed across the whole study: Clinical and demographic metadata were provided uncurated, with the amount varying by source and participant.

The receptor's source is a human donor in a cohort sampled during active COVID-19. Input material: peripheral blood. The chain employs TRBV10-2 and TRBJ2-5, with TRBD2 perhaps the D gene, on 6 matching bases. The CDR3 has the sequence CASSEIGLGRRNFQETQYF. The DNA is TGCGCCAGCAGTGAGATTGGATTGGGGAGGAGGAATTTCCAAGAGACCCAGTACTTC.